A single sample is the source of the 27 T cell receptor beta chains below, sequenced in a study of T-cell reconstitution after alpha-beta-depleted transplantation in children. The library targeted TCRbeta and was prepared with unique molecular identifiers. Via MiXCR, TCRdb re-called the PCR reads, giving one row per CDR3 protein. The table has approximately 200,000 distinct CDR3 sequences, approximately 14% seen once; the top ten hold about 13%. The starting material was PBMCs from the stem cell graft donor, obtained from the stem cell graft. The receptors originated from a human donor who donated a stem cell graft to a child with acute lymphoblastic leukemia.

The chain employs TRBV20-1 and TRBJ2-3, with a possible D match to TRBD1 (5 bases). The CDR3 has 14 amino acids. Trimming pared 4 bases from V and 2 bases from J, leaving 13 bases between. Germline V lookup: CDR1 DFQATT, CDR2 SNEGSKA (reference sequence). CDR3 in DNA: TGCAGTGCTACGGTTCAGGGCTACACAGATACGCAGTATTTT. It translates to CSATVQGYTDTQYF.

This clonotype was observed at least ten times. The chain's CDR3 is CASSFASGYGSRNEQFF. The CDR3 coding sequence is TGTGCCAGCAGTTTTGCCTCAGGGTATGGGTCCCGCAATGAGCAGTTCTTC. The chain recombines TRBV12-3 or TRBV12-4 with TRBJ2-1; tentative D call: TRBD1 (5 bases). V lost 3 bases, J lost 6 bases, and 21 bases lay in between. This CDR3 has 17 amino acids.

This clonotype was observed at least ten times. The rearrangement links TRBV29-1 to TRBJ2-2; no reliable D call. The CDR3 has 12 residues. Germline V lookup: CDR1 SQVTM, CDR2 ANQGSEA. V lost 4 bases, J lost 4 bases, and 7 bases lay in between. As DNA, the CDR3 is TGCAGCGTTGTTTGGATCACCGGGGAGCTGTTTTTT. Its protein product is CSVVWITGELFF.

This clonotype came up many times. The chain couples TRBV6-5 to TRBJ2-1, with D possibly matching TRBD2 (6 bases). The germline V and J ends were trimmed by 3 bases and 6 bases, with 9 bases remaining between them. Germline V CDR1 and CDR2: MNHEY, SVGAGI. The CDR3 length is 13 residues. The CDR3 DNA reads as TGTGCCAGCAGTTATATGCGGGGCAATGAGCAGTTCTTC. The encoded protein is CASSYMRGNEQFF.

This clonotype was detected ten times or more. The chain carries TRBV4-2 and TRBJ2-5, with a weak D call TRBD1 (6 bases). The ends were cut back, 5 bases at V and 3 bases at J, with 22 bases in the middle. The CDR3 covers 17 residues. Germline V gene lookup returns CDR1 LGHNA and CDR2 YNFKEQ. The chain's CDR3 is CASSNILGAVGEETQYF. In DNA, the CDR3 is TGTGCCAGCAGCAACATCTTGGGGGCGGTGGGGGAAGAGACCCAGTACTTC.

This clonotype was observed many times. The chain combines TRBV5-1 with TRBJ2-3, with D uncertain. The CDR3 totals 14 residues. Germline V lookup: CDR1 SGHRS, CDR2 YFSETQ. Trimming took off 0 bases at V and 2 bases at J, with 7 bases between the two ends. Written as DNA, the CDR3 is TGCGCCAGCAGCTTGGAAACCCACACAGATACGCAGTATTTT. Translation gives CASSLETHTDTQYF.

In this sample, this clonotype turned up many times. The genes are TRBV5-1 and TRBJ2-1, with 7 bases aligning to TRBD2. CDR3 size: 17 residues. Germline CDR1 SGHRS, CDR2 YFSETQ. Germline trimming cut 0 bases from V and 6 bases from J; bases unmatched to any gene: 12. In nucleotides, the CDR3 is TGCGCCAGCAGCTTGGGGGTTTGGGGGAGGGGCGGCAATGAGCAGTTCTTC. Its protein is CASSLGVWGRGGNEQFF.

On this clonotype: This could be a read error, since a much larger clone is one nucleotide away. V is TRBV5-1 and J is TRBJ2-7, with unresolved D. V was trimmed by 2 bases and J by 0 bases, leaving 12 bases between them. CDR1 SGHRS and CDR2 YFSETQ come from the germline V gene. CDR3 length: 15 amino acids. CDR3 amino acids: CASSFDPRNSYEQYF. The CDR3 DNA reads TGCGCCAGCAGCTTTGACCCAAGAAACTCCTACGAGCAGTACTTC. Supplemented by reference TRBV5-1 and TRBJ2-7, the full variable domain reads KAGVTQTPRYLIKTRGQQVTLSCSPISGHRSVSWYQQTPGQGLQFLFEYFSETQRNKGNFPGRFSGRQFSNSRSEMNVSTLELGDSALYLCASSFDPRNSYEQYFGPGTRLTVT.

CDR3 nucleotide sequence: TGCAGTGCTAGAGATCCAGCGGAGGATAGCTCCTACGAGCAGTACTTC. This encodes CSARDPAEDSSYEQYF. V usage is TRBV20-1 and J usage is TRBJ2-7; a possible D gene is TRBD2 (5 bases). This CDR3 is 16 amino acids long. CDR1 DFQATT and CDR2 SNEGSKA come from the germline V gene (reference sequence). V was cut by 0 bases and J by 0 bases, with 15 bases left in between.

This clonotype has ten or more counts. The chain has TRBV29-1 and TRBJ2-3; D uncertain. Trimming stripped 0 bases from V and 5 bases from J, with 3 bases between. This CDR3 region has 11 residues. Looked up from germline, CDR1 is SQVTM and CDR2 is ANQGSEA. The CDR3 DNA reads TGCAGCGTTGAAGATAGAGATACGCAGTATTTT. This encodes CSVEDRDTQYF.

Ten or more counts support this clonotype. V is TRBV27 and J is TRBJ2-3; 7 bases map to TRBD2. Germline lookup yields CDR1 MNHEY and CDR2 SMNVEV (reference sequence). Unmatched junction bases numbered 8, after V lost 9 bases and J lost 2 bases. This CDR3 spans 14 amino acids. The CDR3 nucleotides read TGTGCCAGTTGGAGAGCGGGGCTCACAGATACGCAGTATTTT. Protein: CASWRAGLTDTQYF.

As regards this clonotype: With a much larger clone just one base away, this may be a read error. The chain has TRBV5-1 and TRBJ2-1, with D perhaps TRBD2 (5 bases). The CDR3 is 16 amino acids. The germline V gene has CDR1 SGHRS and CDR2 YFSETQ. CDR3 region: CASSLEFRTEYNAQFF. For the CDR3, the DNA is TGCGCCAGCAGCTTGGAATTTCGGACTGAGTACAATGCGCAGTTCTTC.

This clonotype was observed a few times. V and J are TRBV29-1 and TRBJ1-1; 8 nucleotides line up with TRBD1. This CDR3 region has 15 residues. CDR1 and CDR2 from the germline V gene are SQVTM and ANQGSEA. J lost 1 base, V lost 6 bases, and 10 bases had no gene match. CDR3: CSVDEPGQANTEAFF. The CDR3 DNA reads as TGCAGCGTCGATGAACCGGGACAGGCGAACACTGAAGCTTTCTTT.

This clonotype showed up many times. V usage is TRBV5-1 and J usage is TRBJ2-2; TRBD2 agrees at 8 bases. This CDR3 is built from 14 residues. Germline V gives CDR1 SGHRS, CDR2 YFSETQ. With 6 bases clipped from V and 4 bases from J, the junction kept 5 bases outside the gene matches. As DNA, the CDR3 is TGCGCCAGCAAAAGCGGGAGTGTCACCGGGGAGCTGTTTTTT. Translating gives CASKSGSVTGELFF. The full variable domain, in which reference TRBV5-1 and TRBJ2-2 provide the parts outside the CDR3, is KAGVTQTPRYLIKTRGQQVTLSCSPISGHRSVSWYQQTPGQGLQFLFEYFSETQRNKGNFPGRFSGRQFSNSRSEMNVSTLELGDSALYLCASKSGSVTGELFFGEGSRLTVL.

The chain couples TRBV4-2 to TRBJ2-6, with D perhaps TRBD1 (5 bases). From germline, CDR1 is LGHNA and CDR2 YNFKEQ. The CDR3 totals 18 residues. Trimming took 4 bases from V and 2 from J, leaving 18 bases between them. In DNA form, the CDR3 reads TGTGCCAGCAGCCCATCCTCAGGGTATAGTGCTGGGGCCAACGTCCTGACTTTC. It yields the protein CASSPSSGYSAGANVLTF.

The chain combines TRBV5-4 with TRBJ1-1; D is perhaps TRBD1 (5 bases). The V and J ends lost 1 base and 8 bases respectively, with 9 bases between them. The CDR3 has 12 residues. The germline CDR1 and CDR2 sequences are SGHNT and YYREEE (reference sequence). The CDR3: CASSLPWTEAFF. The CDR3 DNA follows: TGTGCCAGCAGCTTGCCCTGGACAGAAGCTTTCTTT.

This clonotype has a count of ten or more. The rearrangement links TRBV5-5 to TRBJ2-2; 10 bases agree with TRBD1. In germline, CDR1 is SGHKS, CDR2 YYEKEE (reference sequence). This CDR3 comprises 17 residues. With V trimmed by 5 bases and J by 0 bases, 7 bases remained unmatched. Here the CDR3 DNA reads TGTGCCAGCAGGTGGGACAGGGGCCCTACGAACACCGGGGAGCTGTTTTTT. Its protein product is CASRWDRGPTNTGELFF.

In its sample, this clonotype was seen many times. The V call is TRBV12-3 or TRBV12-4, the J call TRBJ2-3; 7 bases map to TRBD2. The J segment lost 5 bases and the V segment lost 6 bases, leaving 8 bases of the junction unmatched. There are 14 residues in the CDR3. CDR3 sequence (DNA): TGTGCCAGCAGCCCTGCGGGAGTTCGAGATACGCAGTATTTT. Amino acids: CASSPAGVRDTQYF.

At least ten counts were recorded for this clonotype. This chain links TRBV4-2 with TRBJ2-7; perhaps TRBD2 as D (5 bases). V lost 1 base to trimming and J lost 7 bases, with 26 bases between them. Germline V gives CDR1 LGHNA, CDR2 YNFKEQ. CDR3 length: 18 amino acids. CDR3 DNA sequence: TGTGCCAGCAGCCAAGGTTACACCGATATCGGGGTGTCGGGGGAGCAGTACTTC. Translating it yields CASSQGYTDIGVSGEQYF.

This clonotype was counted ten times or more. The chain links TRBV14 to TRBJ2-1, with D uncertain. Germline CDR1 SGHDN, CDR2 FVKESK. Trimming pared 0 bases from V and 6 bases from J, leaving 15 bases between. The CDR3 runs 16 residues. The CDR3 DNA is TGTGCCAGCAGCCAAGATTATGGCAGCTTCAGCAATGAGCAGTTCTTC. It codes for CASSQDYGSFSNEQFF.

This clonotype has a count of ten or more. The J gene is TRBJ2-7, the V gene TRBV5-1; the match to TRBD1 covers 10 bases. This CDR3 region has 14 residues. V lost 1 base to trimming and J lost 7 bases; unmatched junction nucleotides: 5. The germline CDR1 and CDR2 sequences are SGHRS and YFSETQ. The CDR3 spells CASSLSGQGKEQYF. DNA of the CDR3: TGCGCCAGCAGCTTGTCGGGACAGGGGAAAGAGCAGTACTTC.

This clonotype has at least ten counts. The chain carries TRBV20-1 and TRBJ2-6; TRBD2 aligns across 9 bases. The CDR3 has 16 residues. V shed 2 bases and J 4 bases; nucleotides not matched to a gene: 6. Looked up from germline, CDR1 is DFQATT and CDR2 is SNEGSKA (reference sequence). CDR3 protein: CSARTVAGVGANVLTF. CDR3 nucleotides: TGCAGTGCTAGAACGGTAGCGGGAGTGGGGGCCAACGTCCTGACTTTC.

In this sample, this clonotype turned up many times. The J gene is TRBJ1-2, the V gene TRBV5-1; 7 bases align to TRBD1. Per germline, CDR1 SGHRS and CDR2 YFSETQ. The trim removed 1 base at V and 2 bases at J, leaving 5 bases unmatched. This CDR3 comprises 15 residues. This CDR3 is CASSLNAQGNYGYTF. The CDR3, as DNA: TGCGCCAGCAGCTTGAACGCACAGGGGAACTATGGCTACACCTTC.

This clonotype was counted at least ten times. The chain is built from TRBV6-5 and TRBJ2-3, with 13 bases that match TRBD2. Germline V gene lookup returns CDR1 MNHEY and CDR2 SVGAGI. The CDR3 is 16 amino acids. J gave up 1 base and V 6 bases, and 4 bases lay outside the gene matches. CDR3 region: CASRGLAGSRTDTQYF. The CDR3 coding sequence is TGTGCCAGCAGGGGACTAGCGGGGTCTCGCACAGATACGCAGTATTTT.

This clonotype has a handful of counts. The gene calls are TRBV12-3 or TRBV12-4 and TRBJ1-2; 8 bases line up with TRBD1. With V trimmed by 3 bases and J by 1 base, 4 bases remained unmatched. The CDR3 covers 15 residues. In nucleotides, the CDR3 is TGTGCCAGCAGTTTCACTACAGGGGGTAACTATGGCTACACCTTC. Translated: CASSFTTGGNYGYTF.

This clonotype was counted only a few times. CDR3 in amino acids: CASSLGLANEQFF. The CDR3, as DNA: TGCGCCAGCAGCCTAGGACTAGCCAATGAGCAGTTCTTC. V and J are TRBV5-1 and TRBJ2-1; 8 bases line up with TRBD2. The CDR3 covers 13 residues. The V gene end was trimmed by 4 bases and the J gene end by 6 bases; junction bases not matched to a gene: 3. Germline V CDR1 and CDR2: SGHRS, YFSETQ.

This clonotype has ten or more counts. The V and J genes are TRBV7-6 and TRBJ1-1, with TRBD1 matching over 7 bases. Germline V gives CDR1 SGHVS, CDR2 FNYEAQ. The CDR3 is 14 amino acids. The ends lost 4 bases at V and 1 base at J; junction bases unmatched: 3. CDR3 nucleotides: TGTGCCAGCAGCTCGGGACAGAGGAACACTGAAGCTTTCTTT. It yields the protein CASSSGQRNTEAFF.